A selection of T cell receptor beta chains follows, all from one sample in a study of cytomegalovirus exposure and HLA in healthy donors. The table came from immunoSEQ multiplex PCR; TCRdb's copy has only in-frame clones and leaves some out. The sample has more than 85,000 clones; approximately 70% are singletons. The sample comprised PBMCs. The source of these receptors is a man aged 30 to 45 in good health and CMV-seronegative. Each CDR3 is given with its conserved first and last residue. Each record gives: CDR3 DNA, CDR3 protein, clone size, J gene, V gene, D gene. The D gene is left open where the match is weak. Rows may omit the clone size; those that give it use once, few, many or a size class.

CDR3nt: TGCGCCAGCAGCCAGTATCCAGGTGCGGGGTCCTACGAGCAGTACTTC
CDR3aa: CASSQYPGAGSYEQYF
abundance: once
j_gene: TRBJ2-7
v_gene: TRBV5-1
d_gene: -

CDR3nt: TGTGCCAGCAGTGCCGGGACTAGCGGGAGTTTGTATGAGCAGTTCTTC
CDR3aa: CASSAGTSGSLYEQFF
abundance: few
j_gene: TRBJ2-1
v_gene: TRBV2
d_gene: TRBD2

CDR3nt: TGCGCCAGCAGCCAAGAGACAGGAGGCTCCTACGAGCAGTACTTC
CDR3aa: CASSQETGGSYEQYF
abundance: once
j_gene: TRBJ2-7
v_gene: TRBV4-1
d_gene: -

CDR3nt: TGTGCCAGCAGCCCAGGACAGGGAAGAAACTATGGCTACACCTTC
CDR3aa: CASSPGQGRNYGYTF
abundance: -
j_gene: TRBJ1-2
v_gene: TRBV7-8
d_gene: TRBD1

CDR3nt: TGTGCCAGCAGCTTAGGTAGCGGAGGGCCCGGGGAGCTGTTTTTT
CDR3aa: CASSLGSGGPGELFF
abundance: -
j_gene: TRBJ2-2
v_gene: TRBV7-3
d_gene: -

CDR3nt: TGTGCCCGACCCCCGGACAGGGGTTTAAACTATGGCTACACCTTC
CDR3aa: CARPPDRGLNYGYTF
abundance: -
j_gene: TRBJ1-2
v_gene: TRBV5-8
d_gene: TRBD1

CDR3nt: TGTGCCAGCAGTCCCGACAGACGTGCCGACGAGCAGTACTTC
CDR3aa: CASSPDRRADEQYF
abundance: few
j_gene: TRBJ2-7
v_gene: TRBV2
d_gene: -

CDR3nt: TGTGCCAGCAGCGACCCCTCCGCGGGGTTTTTCTACGAGCAGTACTTC
CDR3aa: CASSDPSAGFFYEQYF
abundance: -
j_gene: TRBJ2-7
v_gene: TRBV27
d_gene: -

CDR3nt: TGTGCCAGCAGCTTGGGCAGTCCTAACCTGTATGGCTACACCTTC
CDR3aa: CASSLGSPNLYGYTF
abundance: few
j_gene: TRBJ1-2
v_gene: TRBV7-9
d_gene: -

CDR3nt: TGTGCCAGCAGCCTCGGACAGGGGGGTTCCTACGAGCAGTACTTC
CDR3aa: CASSLGQGGSYEQYF
abundance: -
j_gene: TRBJ2-7
v_gene: TRBV7-3
d_gene: TRBD1

CDR3nt: TGTGCCAGCAGTGACAGGGCTGGGAACATTCAGTACTTC
CDR3aa: CASSDRAGNIQYF
abundance: -
j_gene: TRBJ2-4
v_gene: TRBV7-2
d_gene: TRBD1

CDR3nt: TGCAGCTTTGGTCGTAACACTGAAGCTTTCTTT
CDR3aa: CSFGRNTEAFF
abundance: few
j_gene: TRBJ1-1
v_gene: TRBV29-1
d_gene: -

CDR3nt: TGTGCCAGCGAGGCCGAGAACACTGAAGCTTTCTTT
CDR3aa: CASEAENTEAFF
abundance: few
j_gene: TRBJ1-1
v_gene: TRBV2
d_gene: -

CDR3nt: TGTGCCACCAGCAGGAAGGCTAGCGGGAGCTATGAGCAGTTCTTC
CDR3aa: CATSRKASGSYEQFF
abundance: -
j_gene: TRBJ2-1
v_gene: TRBV15
d_gene: TRBD2

CDR3nt: TGTGCCAGCACCATTAGCGGGATGAGCTCCTACAATGAGCAGTTCTTC
CDR3aa: CASTISGMSSYNEQFF
abundance: -
j_gene: TRBJ2-1
v_gene: TRBV28
d_gene: TRBD2

CDR3nt: TGTGCCAGCAGTACAGGGAGCTCTGGGGCCAACGTCCTGACTTTC
CDR3aa: CASSTGSSGANVLTF
abundance: once
j_gene: TRBJ2-6
v_gene: TRBV6-5
d_gene: -

CDR3nt: TGTGCCAGCAGCTCGGGACTTCTTCCCGAGCAGTACTTC
CDR3aa: CASSSGLLPEQYF
abundance: -
j_gene: TRBJ2-7
v_gene: TRBV5-4
d_gene: -

CDR3nt: TGTGCCAGCAGCCAAGAGGGGTTAGCGGGAGGGCCGCTGTACAATGAGCAGTTCTTC
CDR3aa: CASSQEGLAGGPLYNEQFF
abundance: -
j_gene: TRBJ2-1
v_gene: TRBV4-2
d_gene: TRBD2

CDR3nt: TGCAGCGTTGTGGACAGGGCCTACGAGCAGTACTTC
CDR3aa: CSVVDRAYEQYF
abundance: -
j_gene: TRBJ2-7
v_gene: TRBV29-1
d_gene: TRBD1

CDR3nt: TGCGCCATCACTCGGGTCTTACGAAACTACGAGCAGTACTTC
CDR3aa: CAITRVLRNYEQYF
abundance: few
j_gene: TRBJ2-7
v_gene: TRBV10-1
d_gene: -

CDR3nt: TGTGCCAGCAGTTTCGGGGGGCGCTGGAACGAGCAGTACTTC
CDR3aa: CASSFGGRWNEQYF
abundance: -
j_gene: TRBJ2-7
v_gene: TRBV28
d_gene: -

CDR3nt: TGTGCCTGGAGTGACGGGAGAACGACCGGGGAGCTGTTTTTT
CDR3aa: CAWSDGRTTGELFF
abundance: few
j_gene: TRBJ2-2
v_gene: TRBV30
d_gene: -

CDR3nt: TGTGCCATCAGTGCCGGGGATACGCAGTATTTT
CDR3aa: CAISAGDTQYF
abundance: once
j_gene: TRBJ2-3
v_gene: TRBV10-3
d_gene: -

CDR3nt: TGTGCCAGCAGTGACTCAGACAGGGGAGAGTATGGCTACACCTTC
CDR3aa: CASSDSDRGEYGYTF
abundance: -
j_gene: TRBJ1-2
v_gene: TRBV6-4
d_gene: TRBD1

CDR3nt: TGTGCCACCAGCAGAGGAGGACAGTACTCCTACGAGCAGTACTTC
CDR3aa: CATSRGGQYSYEQYF
abundance: -
j_gene: TRBJ2-7
v_gene: TRBV15
d_gene: -

CDR3nt: TGTGCCAGCAGCCGGGACAGGCAAGATGGGGAAGCTTTCTTT
CDR3aa: CASSRDRQDGEAFF
abundance: -
j_gene: TRBJ1-1
v_gene: TRBV5-4
d_gene: TRBD1

CDR3nt: TGTGCCAGTAGTCTCCAGGGGGCGCCTGGAAACACCATATATTTT
CDR3aa: CASSLQGAPGNTIYF
abundance: few
j_gene: TRBJ1-3
v_gene: TRBV19
d_gene: TRBD1

CDR3nt: TGTGCCAGCAGTTACGATCTGGACAGCCCAACGAATGAGCAGTTCTTC
CDR3aa: CASSYDLDSPTNEQFF
abundance: -
j_gene: TRBJ2-1
v_gene: TRBV6-5
d_gene: -

CDR3nt: TGTGCCAGCAGCCCTTCGACAGGGAGAGATACGCAGTATTTT
CDR3aa: CASSPSTGRDTQYF
abundance: few
j_gene: TRBJ2-3
v_gene: TRBV6-6
d_gene: TRBD1

CDR3nt: TGTGCCATCAGTGAGTCGGGAGTCACCCCTAGCACAGATACGCAGTATTTT
CDR3aa: CAISESGVTPSTDTQYF
abundance: -
j_gene: TRBJ2-3
v_gene: TRBV10-3
d_gene: -

CDR3nt: TGTGCCAGCAGCTCCCTGGGGGGGAGCTATGAAAAACTGTTTTTT
CDR3aa: CASSSLGGSYEKLFF
abundance: few
j_gene: TRBJ1-4
v_gene: TRBV7-2
d_gene: -

CDR3nt: TGTGCCAGCAGCCAACCCCTGACAGGTACTTCACCCCTCCACTTT
CDR3aa: CASSQPLTGTSPLHF
abundance: -
j_gene: TRBJ1-6
v_gene: TRBV28
d_gene: -

CDR3nt: TGTGCCAGCAGCCAGGTGGGAGGACCCTACGAGCAGTACTTC
CDR3aa: CASSQVGGPYEQYF
abundance: -
j_gene: TRBJ2-7
v_gene: TRBV5-6
d_gene: -

CDR3nt: TGCGCCAGCAGCGGAGGCACTAGCGGGCCCACTGAAGCTTTCTTT
CDR3aa: CASSGGTSGPTEAFF
abundance: -
j_gene: TRBJ1-1
v_gene: TRBV4-3
d_gene: -

CDR3nt: TGTGCCTGGAGTGAGGGGTGGGGCAATCAGCCCCAGCATTTT
CDR3aa: CAWSEGWGNQPQHF
abundance: -
j_gene: TRBJ1-5
v_gene: TRBV30
d_gene: -

CDR3nt: TGCGCCAGCAGCTCGGGGTCGGGACAGGGCGAAGAGCAGTACTTC
CDR3aa: CASSSGSGQGEEQYF
abundance: -
j_gene: TRBJ2-7
v_gene: TRBV5-1
d_gene: TRBD1